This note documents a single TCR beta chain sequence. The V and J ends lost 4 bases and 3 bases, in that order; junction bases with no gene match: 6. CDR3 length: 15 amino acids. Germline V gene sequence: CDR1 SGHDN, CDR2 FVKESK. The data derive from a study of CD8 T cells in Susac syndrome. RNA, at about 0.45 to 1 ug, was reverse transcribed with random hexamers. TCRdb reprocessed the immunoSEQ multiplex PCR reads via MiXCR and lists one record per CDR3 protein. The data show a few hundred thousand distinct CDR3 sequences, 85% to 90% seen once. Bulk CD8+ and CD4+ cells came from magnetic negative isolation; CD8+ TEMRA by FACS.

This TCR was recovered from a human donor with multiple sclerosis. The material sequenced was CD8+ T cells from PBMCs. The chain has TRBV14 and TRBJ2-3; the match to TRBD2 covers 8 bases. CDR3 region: CASSPQRELTDTQYF. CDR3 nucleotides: TGTGCCAGCAGCCCCCAGCGGGAGTTGACAGATACGCAGTATTTT.